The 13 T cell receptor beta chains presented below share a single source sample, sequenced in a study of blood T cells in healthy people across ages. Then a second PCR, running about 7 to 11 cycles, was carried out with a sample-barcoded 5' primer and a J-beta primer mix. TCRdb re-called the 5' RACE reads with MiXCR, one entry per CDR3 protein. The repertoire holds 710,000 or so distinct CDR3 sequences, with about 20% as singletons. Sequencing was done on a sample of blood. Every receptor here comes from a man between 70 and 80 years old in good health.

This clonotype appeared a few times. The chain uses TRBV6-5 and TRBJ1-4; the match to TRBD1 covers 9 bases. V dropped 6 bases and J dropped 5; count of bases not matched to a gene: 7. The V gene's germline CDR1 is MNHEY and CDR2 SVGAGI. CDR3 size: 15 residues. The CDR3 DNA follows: TGTGCCAGCAGCCGAACAGGGGGCCGAAATGAAAAACTGTTTTTT. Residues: CASSRTGGRNEKLFF.

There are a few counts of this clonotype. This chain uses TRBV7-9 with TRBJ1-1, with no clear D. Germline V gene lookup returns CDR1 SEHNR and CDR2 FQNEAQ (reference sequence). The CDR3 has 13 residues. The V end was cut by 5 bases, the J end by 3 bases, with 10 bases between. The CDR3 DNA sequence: TGTGCCAGCAGCCAAGAACTCCACACTGAAGCTTTCTTT. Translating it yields CASSQELHTEAFF.

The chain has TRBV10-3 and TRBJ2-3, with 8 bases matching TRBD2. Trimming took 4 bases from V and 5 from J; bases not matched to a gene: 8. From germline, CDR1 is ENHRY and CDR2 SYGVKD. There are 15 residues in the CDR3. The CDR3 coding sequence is TGTGCCATCAGTGCCGCAGCGGGACTAGTAGATACGCAGTATTTT. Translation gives CAISAAAGLVDTQYF.

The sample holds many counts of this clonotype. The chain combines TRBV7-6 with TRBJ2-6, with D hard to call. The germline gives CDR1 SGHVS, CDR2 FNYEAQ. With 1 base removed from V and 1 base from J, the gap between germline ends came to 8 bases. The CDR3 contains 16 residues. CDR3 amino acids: CASSLGQRSGANVLTF. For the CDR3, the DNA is TGTGCCAGCAGCTTAGGGCAGCGATCTGGGGCCAACGTCCTGACTTTC. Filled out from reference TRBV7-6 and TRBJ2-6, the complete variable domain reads GAGVSQSPRYKVTKRGQDVALRCDPISGHVSLYWYRQALGQGPEFLTYFNYEAQQDKSGLPNDRFSAERPEGSISTLTIQRTEQRDSAMYRCASSLGQRSGANVLTFGAGSRLTVL.

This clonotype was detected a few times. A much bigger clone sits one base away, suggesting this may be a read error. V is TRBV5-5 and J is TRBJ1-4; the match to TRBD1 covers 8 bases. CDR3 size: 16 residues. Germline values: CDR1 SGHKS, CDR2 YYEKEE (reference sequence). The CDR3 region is CANSLDTGGEREKLFF. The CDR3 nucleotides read TGTGCCAACAGCTTGGATACAGGGGGAGAGCGCGAAAAACTGTTTTTT.

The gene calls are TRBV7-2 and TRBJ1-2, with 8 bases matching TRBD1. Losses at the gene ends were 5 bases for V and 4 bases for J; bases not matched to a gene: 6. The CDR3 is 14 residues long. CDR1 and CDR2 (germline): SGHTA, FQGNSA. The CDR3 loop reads CASSIDRGAYGYTF. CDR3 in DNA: TGTGCCAGCAGCATAGACAGGGGAGCCTATGGCTACACCTTC.

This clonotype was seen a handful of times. CDR3 nucleotide sequence: TGTGCCAGCGGTACGGGATCCGGCTCTGGGGCCAACGTCCTGACTTTC. Protein product: CASGTGSGSGANVLTF. This chain links TRBV7-6 with TRBJ2-6, with D perhaps TRBD2 (5 bases). The CDR3 is 16 residues long. The germline CDR1 and CDR2 sequences are SGHVS and FNYEAQ. V lost 8 bases to trimming and J lost 0 bases, with 14 bases between them.

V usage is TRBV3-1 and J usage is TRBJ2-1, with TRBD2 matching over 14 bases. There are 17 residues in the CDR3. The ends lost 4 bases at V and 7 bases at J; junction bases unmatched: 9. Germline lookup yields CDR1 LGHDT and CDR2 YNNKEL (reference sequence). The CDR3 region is CASSLIHGTSGRNEQFF. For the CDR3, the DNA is TGTGCCAGCAGCCTAATACACGGGACTAGCGGGAGAAATGAGCAGTTCTTC.

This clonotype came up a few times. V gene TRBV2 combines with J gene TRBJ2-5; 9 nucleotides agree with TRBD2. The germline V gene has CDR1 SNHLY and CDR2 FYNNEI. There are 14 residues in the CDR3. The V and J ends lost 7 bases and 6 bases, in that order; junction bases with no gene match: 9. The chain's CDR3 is CASNSFAGGQTQYF. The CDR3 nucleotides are TGTGCCAGCAATTCCTTCGCGGGAGGGCAGACCCAGTACTTC.

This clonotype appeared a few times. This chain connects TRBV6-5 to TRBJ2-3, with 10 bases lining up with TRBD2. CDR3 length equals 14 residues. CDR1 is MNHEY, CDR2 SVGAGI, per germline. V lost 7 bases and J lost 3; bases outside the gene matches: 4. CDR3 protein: CASTQGLATDTQYF. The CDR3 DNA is TGTGCCAGCACCCAGGGACTAGCGACAGATACGCAGTATTTT.

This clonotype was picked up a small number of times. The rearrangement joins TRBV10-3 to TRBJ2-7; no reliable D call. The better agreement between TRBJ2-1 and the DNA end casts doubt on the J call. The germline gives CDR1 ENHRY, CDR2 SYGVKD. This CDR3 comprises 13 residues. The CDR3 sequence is CATRRYTIGEQFF. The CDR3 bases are TGTGCCACCCGTAGATACACAATCGGTGAGCAGTTCTTC.

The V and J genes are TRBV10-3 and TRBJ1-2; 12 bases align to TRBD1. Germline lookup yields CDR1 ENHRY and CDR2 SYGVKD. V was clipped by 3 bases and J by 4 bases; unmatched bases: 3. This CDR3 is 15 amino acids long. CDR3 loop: CAISDQGQGAYGYTF. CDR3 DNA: TGTGCCATCAGTGACCAGGGACAGGGGGCCTATGGCTACACCTTC.

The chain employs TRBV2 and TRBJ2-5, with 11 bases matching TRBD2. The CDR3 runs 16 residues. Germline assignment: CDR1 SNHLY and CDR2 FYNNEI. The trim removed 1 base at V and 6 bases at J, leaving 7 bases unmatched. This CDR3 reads CASSEGIAGGRQTQYF. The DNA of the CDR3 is TGTGCCAGCAGTGAAGGAATAGCGGGGGGGCGACAGACCCAGTACTTC.